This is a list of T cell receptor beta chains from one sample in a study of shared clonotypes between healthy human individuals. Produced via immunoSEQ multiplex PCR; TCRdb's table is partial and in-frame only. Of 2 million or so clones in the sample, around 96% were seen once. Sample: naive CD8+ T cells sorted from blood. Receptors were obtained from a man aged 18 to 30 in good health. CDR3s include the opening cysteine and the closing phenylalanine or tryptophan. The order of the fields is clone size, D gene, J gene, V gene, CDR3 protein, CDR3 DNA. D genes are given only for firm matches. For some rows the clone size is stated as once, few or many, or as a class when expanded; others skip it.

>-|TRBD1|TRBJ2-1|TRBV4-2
CASSLYSGTGGNEQFF
TGTGCCAGCAGCTTGTATTCCGGGACAGGGGGTAACGAGCAGTTCTTC
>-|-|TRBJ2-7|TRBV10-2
CASSEDYTYEQYF
TGCGCCAGCAGTGAGGACTACACCTACGAGCAGTACTTC
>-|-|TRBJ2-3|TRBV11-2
CASRVQGGIDTQYF
TGTGCCAGCAGGGTACAGGGAGGAATAGATACGCAGTATTTT
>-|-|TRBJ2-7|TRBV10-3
CAISESRDEQYF
TGTGCCATCAGTGAGTCTAGGGACGAGCAGTACTTC
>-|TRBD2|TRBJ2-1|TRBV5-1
CASSVAGGGNEQFF
TGCGCCAGCAGCGTTGCGGGGGGTGGCAATGAGCAGTTCTTC
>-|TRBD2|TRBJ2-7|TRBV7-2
CASSGSGGNYEQYF
TGTGCCAGCAGCGGATCCGGGGGGAACTACGAGCAGTACTTC
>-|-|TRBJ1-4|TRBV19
CASSIVGRLATNEKLFF
TGTGCCAGTAGTATAGTGGGACGGCTCGCAACTAATGAAAAACTGTTTTTT
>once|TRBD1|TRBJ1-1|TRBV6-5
CASSSGQDPSLGVFF
TGTGCCAGCAGTTCGGGACAGGACCCCTCATTGGGCGTATTCTTT
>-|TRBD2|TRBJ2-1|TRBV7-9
CASSFKVAGDHEQFF
TGTGCCAGCAGCTTTAAGGTAGCGGGAGATCATGAGCAGTTCTTC
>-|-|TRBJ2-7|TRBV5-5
CASSFPSGYEQYF
TGTGCCAGCAGCTTTCCTAGTGGATACGAGCAGTACTTC
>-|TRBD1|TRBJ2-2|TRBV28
CASSSQGVVTGELFF
TGTGCCAGCAGTTCCCAGGGGGTTGTCACCGGGGAGCTGTTTTTT
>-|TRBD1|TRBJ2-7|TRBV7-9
CASSTGDRDGEQYF
TGTGCCAGCAGCACAGGGGACAGGGATGGCGAGCAGTACTTC
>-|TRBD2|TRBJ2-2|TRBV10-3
CAISEPSGRADGELFF
TGTGCCATCAGTGAGCCTAGCGGGAGGGCCGACGGGGAGCTGTTTTTT
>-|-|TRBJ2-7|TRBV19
CASSIGGGPYEQYF
TGTGCCAGTAGTATAGGAGGGGGGCCCTACGAGCAGTACTTC
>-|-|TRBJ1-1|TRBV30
CAWSRREGLGTEAFF
TGTGCCTGGAGTCGAAGGGAGGGATTAGGCACTGAAGCTTTCTTT
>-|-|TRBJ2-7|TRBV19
CASSLMGLHYEQYF
TGTGCCAGTAGCCTAATGGGACTTCATTACGAGCAGTACTTC
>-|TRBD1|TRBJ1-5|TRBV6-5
CASREGASNQPQHF
TGTGCCAGCAGGGAGGGGGCGAGCAATCAGCCCCAGCATTTT
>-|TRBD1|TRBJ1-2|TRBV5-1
CASSSDSGGPMRGYTF
TGCGCCAGCAGCTCAGACTCAGGGGGCCCCATGCGTGGCTACACCTTC
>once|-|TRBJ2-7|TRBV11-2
CASSPQDIYEQYF
TGTGCCAGCAGCCCCCAGGACATTTACGAGCAGTACTTC
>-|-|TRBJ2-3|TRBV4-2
CASSQERADWGVADTQYF
TGTGCCAGCAGCCAAGAGCGGGCCGACTGGGGGGTGGCAGATACGCAGTATTTT
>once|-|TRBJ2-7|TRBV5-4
CASSLEAISANYEQYF
TGTGCCAGCAGCTTGGAGGCCATATCCGCAAACTACGAGCAGTACTTC
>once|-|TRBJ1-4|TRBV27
CASRPATGLPNEKLFF
TGTGCCAGCAGACCTGCCACAGGACTGCCTAATGAAAAACTGTTTTTT
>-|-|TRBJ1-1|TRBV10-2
CASSLQGGKRNTEAFF
TGCGCCAGCAGTCTCCAAGGGGGGAAACGGAACACTGAAGCTTTCTTT
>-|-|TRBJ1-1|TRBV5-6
CASSLITGNTEAFF
TGTGCCAGCAGCTTAATTACAGGGAACACTGAAGCTTTCTTT
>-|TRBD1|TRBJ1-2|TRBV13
CASRSQGAPYGYTF
TGTGCCAGCAGATCCCAGGGGGCCCCGTATGGCTACACCTTC
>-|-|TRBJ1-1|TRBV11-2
CASSEITGLSEAFF
TGTGCCAGCAGCGAGATCACGGGATTGAGTGAAGCTTTCTTT
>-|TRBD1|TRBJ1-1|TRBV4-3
CASSVTGGTEAFF
TGCGCCAGCAGTGTTACAGGGGGGACTGAAGCTTTCTTT
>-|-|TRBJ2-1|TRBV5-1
CASSFPEKESSYNEQFF
TGCGCCAGCAGCTTCCCGGAAAAGGAGAGCTCCTACAATGAGCAGTTCTTC
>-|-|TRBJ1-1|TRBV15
CATSRVAGSGTEAFF
TGTGCCACCAGCAGAGTGGCAGGGAGTGGCACTGAAGCTTTCTTT